A selection of T cell receptor beta chains follows, all from one sample in a study of beta chain features in type 1 diabetes. The method was immunoSEQ multiplex PCR; TCRdb's version includes in-frame clones alone and lacks a portion of them. The profile shows approximately 280,000 clones, approximately 16% of them singletons. Sequenced input: naive CD4+ T cells from blood. The receptor source for this set is a man between 18 and 29 years old with type 1 diabetes. CDR3s include the opening cysteine and the closing phenylalanine or tryptophan. Fields, in order: V gene, J gene, D gene, clone size, CDR3 protein, CDR3 DNA. A D gene is named only where the DNA matches it firmly. The listing skips clone size in some rows; elsewhere it reads once, few, many or a size class.

>TRBV10-3|TRBJ2-7|TRBD1|NA
CAISEGGQGNYEQYF
TGTGCCATCAGTGAGGGGGGACAGGGAAATTACGAGCAGTACTTC
>TRBV5-1|TRBJ2-7|TRBD2|NA
CASSLASGRVDEQYF
TGCGCCAGCAGCTTGGCTTCGGGGAGGGTGGACGAGCAGTACTTC
>TRBV30|TRBJ2-7|NA|few
CAWRQMGGPYEQYF
TGTGCCTGGAGGCAAATGGGGGGGCCCTACGAGCAGTACTTC
>TRBV20-1|TRBJ2-2|NA|NA
CRAGLAGELFF
TGCAGGGCGGGATTGGCCGGGGAGCTGTTTTTT
>TRBV18|TRBJ2-3|TRBD2|NA
CASSATGGTDTQYF
TGTGCCAGCTCAGCTACGGGAGGGACAGATACGCAGTATTTT
>TRBV6-5|TRBJ1-6|NA|NA
CATAEGDPYNSPLHF
TGTGCCACCGCAGAGGGGGATCCCTATAATTCACCCCTCCACTTT
>TRBV28|TRBJ2-1|TRBD2|few
CATSSGRARNEQFF
TGTGCCACCTCAAGCGGGAGGGCCAGGAATGAGCAGTTCTTC
>TRBV18|TRBJ2-7|NA|few
CASSPLGASTSYEQYF
TGTGCCAGCTCACCCCTAGGGGCATCAACCTCCTACGAGCAGTACTTC
>TRBV18|TRBJ2-5|TRBD1|few
CASSPSAWDRGTQYF
TGTGCCAGCTCACCTTCCGCATGGGACAGGGGGACCCAGTACTTC
>TRBV25-1|TRBJ2-5|NA|few
CASSLAPARDFQETQYF
TGTGCCAGCAGTCTCGCACCAGCCAGAGACTTCCAAGAGACCCAGTACTTC
>TRBV10-3|TRBJ2-3|NA|few
CAIRGDTPDTQYF
TGTGCCATCAGGGGGGACACCCCAGATACGCAGTATTTT
>TRBV7-9|TRBJ2-1|TRBD2|NA
CASSSSGSGYNEQFF
TGTGCCAGCAGCTCTAGCGGGAGTGGGTACAATGAGCAGTTCTTC
>TRBV6-5|TRBJ1-2|NA|NA
CASRYLGLDYGYTF
TGTGCCAGCAGGTACCTCGGTTTAGACTATGGCTACACCTTC
>TRBV14|TRBJ1-1|TRBD1|few
CASSQVINRGDGTEAFF
TGTGCCAGCAGCCAAGTTATTAACAGGGGAGACGGCACTGAAGCTTTCTTT
>TRBV13|TRBJ2-7|TRBD2|NA
CASSRSGLDPNEQYF
TGTGCCAGCAGCCGTAGCGGGTTAGACCCCAACGAGCAGTACTTC
>TRBV28|TRBJ1-5|NA|few
CASTSAGSNQPQHF
TGTGCCAGCACGTCAGCAGGGAGCAATCAGCCCCAGCATTTT
>TRBV7-2|TRBJ2-7|TRBD2|NA
CASSPGLAGFYEQYF
TGTGCCAGCAGTCCCGGACTAGCGGGATTCTACGAGCAGTACTTC
>TRBV11-2|TRBJ1-5|TRBD1|few
CASIDRGRNQPQHF
TGTGCCAGCATCGACAGGGGTCGCAATCAGCCCCAGCATTTT
>TRBV7-2|TRBJ2-5|NA|few
CASSLIGRFQETQYF
TGTGCCAGCAGCTTAATTGGGCGATTTCAAGAGACCCAGTACTTC
>TRBV7-2|TRBJ1-2|TRBD1|few
CASSHNGQGGYEGYTF
TGTGCCAGCAGCCATAACGGACAGGGAGGGTACGAGGGCTACACCTTC
>TRBV7-9|TRBJ2-7|NA|NA
CASSLSKGVRFYEQYF
TGTGCCAGCAGCCTTTCAAAGGGGGTCCGGTTTTACGAGCAGTACTTC
>TRBV18|TRBJ2-3|TRBD2|once
CASSPGTSGTSTDTQYF
TGTGCCAGCTCGCCCGGGACTAGCGGGACGAGCACAGATACGCAGTATTTT
>TRBV11-2|TRBJ1-5|NA|few
CASSLSPRDQPQHF
TGTGCCAGCAGCTTATCGCCAAGAGATCAGCCCCAGCATTTT
>TRBV18|TRBJ2-1|NA|NA
CASSPPSSRGYNEQFF
TGTGCCAGCTCACCACCCTCCAGCCGGGGATACAATGAGCAGTTCTTC
>TRBV14|TRBJ2-2|TRBD2|few
CASRRLAGGTGELFF
TGTGCCAGCAGGAGACTAGCGGGAGGGACCGGGGAGCTGTTTTTT
>TRBV7-6|TRBJ2-1|TRBD2|NA
CASSLGGKPSGGYNEQFF
TGTGCCAGCAGCTTAGGCGGTAAGCCTAGCGGGGGCTACAATGAGCAGTTCTTC
>TRBV11-2|TRBJ2-5|TRBD1|NA
CASSQQRDRGGETQYF
TGTGCCAGCAGCCAACAAAGGGACAGGGGAGGAGAGACCCAGTACTTC
>TRBV15|TRBJ1-4|NA|few
CATSPGLSSTNEKLFF
TGTGCCACCAGCCCTGGTCTGAGCTCAACTAATGAAAAACTGTTTTTT
>TRBV28|TRBJ2-5|NA|NA
CASSYFFQETQYF
TGTGCCAGCAGTTATTTCTTCCAAGAGACCCAGTACTTC
>TRBV5-1|TRBJ1-1|NA|NA
CASSTLAVNTEAFF
TGCGCCAGCAGCACCCTGGCAGTGAACACTGAAGCTTTCTTT
>TRBV28|TRBJ2-7|TRBD1|NA
CASRPGQIYEQYF
TGTGCCAGCAGGCCGGGACAGATCTACGAGCAGTACTTC
>TRBV13|TRBJ2-7|TRBD2|few
CASSLLSSGFYEQYF
TGTGCCAGCAGCTTACTGTCTAGCGGATTCTACGAGCAGTACTTC
>TRBV6-6|TRBJ1-1|TRBD1|few
CASSSGQMNTEAFF
TGTGCCAGCAGTTCGGGACAGATGAACACTGAAGCTTTCTTT
>TRBV5-1|TRBJ2-1|TRBD2|few
CASRPGLAELNEQFF
TGCGCCAGCAGACCGGGACTAGCCGAGCTCAATGAGCAGTTCTTC
>TRBV7-9|TRBJ2-7|NA|NA
CASSLEIGQVRSYEQYF
TGTGCCAGCAGCTTAGAGATCGGCCAGGTACGATCCTACGAGCAGTACTTC
>TRBV7-2|TRBJ2-3|TRBD2|NA
CASSLFEREDKNTQYF
TGTGCCAGCAGCTTATTCGAGCGGGAGGACAAAAATACGCAGTATTTT
>TRBV4-2|TRBJ2-3|NA|NA
CASSQEWQARDTQYF
TGTGCCAGCAGCCAAGAATGGCAGGCCAGAGATACGCAGTATTTT
>TRBV6-6|TRBJ2-2|NA|NA
CASQSTGDTGELFF
TGTGCCAGCCAAAGCACGGGGGACACCGGGGAGCTGTTTTTT
>TRBV4-3|TRBJ2-2|NA|NA
CASSQEVQGTGELFF
TGCGCCAGCAGCCAAGAGGTGCAGGGGACCGGGGAGCTGTTTTTT
>TRBV6-1|TRBJ2-6|TRBD1|NA
CASTDRGLAGANVLTF
TGTGCCAGCACTGACAGGGGGCTCGCTGGGGCCAACGTCCTGACTTTC
>TRBV9|TRBJ2-3|TRBD2|NA
CASSVAGGRHADTQYF
TGTGCCAGCAGCGTAGCGGGGGGGCGGCATGCAGATACGCAGTATTTT
>TRBV30|TRBJ2-7|NA|NA
CAWSVLTNEQYF
TGTGCCTGGAGTGTACTTACGAACGAGCAGTACTTC